A selection of T cell receptor beta chains follows, all from one sample in a study of beta chain features in type 1 diabetes. TCRdb's table, derived via immunoSEQ multiplex PCR, lists solely in-frame clones and lacks some. This table holds approximately 260,000 clones, less than 30% found once. Source material: naive CD4+ T cells from blood. The receptors derive from a woman in her twenties or thirties with type 1 diabetes. Both conserved end residues are part of each CDR3. The D gene is left open where the match is weak. Rows give clone size only sometimes, using once, few, many, or a class for an expanded clone.

TRBV30	NA	TRBJ1-1	few	CAWTPSPTEAFF	TGTGCCTGGACTCCGTCCCCCACTGAAGCTTTCTTT
TRBV9	NA	TRBJ2-7	few	CASSGGAGSYEQYF	TGTGCCAGCAGCGGTGGGGCGGGAAGCTACGAGCAGTACTTC
TRBV6-5	NA	TRBJ1-1	NA	CASSQLENTEAFF	TGTGCCAGCAGTCAACTAGAGAACACTGAAGCTTTCTTT
TRBV19	TRBD1	TRBJ2-6	NA	CASSPHRGSGANVLTF	TGTGCCAGTAGTCCCCACAGGGGTTCTGGGGCCAACGTCCTGACTTTC
TRBV5-1	NA	TRBJ2-7	NA	CASSLEGPEQYF	TGCGCCAGCAGCTTGGAGGGGCCGGAGCAGTACTTC
TRBV4-1	NA	TRBJ2-3	NA	CASSQTGRYSSTDTQYF	TGCGCCAGCAGCCAAACTGGGAGGTACTCTAGCACAGATACGCAGTATTTT
TRBV7-3	TRBD2	TRBJ2-1	few	CASSLLGLAGWDNEQFF	TGTGCCAGCAGCTTACTAGGACTAGCGGGATGGGACAATGAGCAGTTCTTC
TRBV7-3	NA	TRBJ2-5	NA	CATARGETQYF	TGTGCCACCGCCCGCGGGGAGACCCAGTACTTC
TRBV27	NA	TRBJ2-5	NA	CASTPFGEPRYQETQYF	TGTGCCAGCACTCCATTCGGGGAGCCAAGGTACCAAGAGACCCAGTACTTC
TRBV5-1	NA	TRBJ1-5	NA	CASSLEGTLHQPQHF	TGCGCCAGCAGCTTGGAGGGGACACTTCATCAGCCCCAGCATTTT
TRBV5-4	NA	TRBJ1-3	few	CASSAGNSGNTIYF	TGTGCCAGCAGCGCCGGGAACTCTGGAAACACCATATATTTT
TRBV7-9	NA	TRBJ2-5	NA	CASSLDAGMWETQYF	TGTGCCAGCAGCTTAGACGCGGGAATGTGGGAGACCCAGTACTTC
TRBV7-2	TRBD1	TRBJ1-5	few	CASSLQVRDRVTLQHF	TGTGCCAGCAGCCTCCAGGTGCGGGACAGGGTAACCCTCCAGCATTTT
TRBV27	NA	TRBJ2-4	few	CASRPLGGAENIQYF	TGTGCCAGCAGACCCCTGGGGGGAGCGGAAAACATTCAGTACTTC
TRBV29-1	NA	TRBJ1-5	NA	CSVVERGNQPQHF	TGCAGCGTTGTGGAAAGGGGTAATCAGCCCCAGCATTTT
TRBV29-1	NA	TRBJ1-2	NA	CSVAEQGYYGYTF	TGCAGCGTTGCTGAACAGGGTTACTATGGCTACACCTTC
TRBV28	TRBD2	TRBJ2-7	NA	CASSTSGTSGRMEQYF	TGTGCCAGCAGTACATCCGGGACTAGCGGGAGGATGGAGCAGTACTTC
TRBV14	TRBD1	TRBJ1-2	few	CASSQRTGNGYTF	TGTGCCAGCAGCCAACGGACAGGGAACGGCTACACCTTC
TRBV30	TRBD1	TRBJ1-5	few	CAWSGQGDQPQHF	TGTGCCTGGAGTGGACAGGGGGATCAGCCCCAGCATTTT
TRBV9	NA	TRBJ2-1	once	CASSVGLSLSSYNEQFF	TGTGCCAGCAGCGTAGGTCTGTCTTTATCCTCCTACAATGAGCAGTTCTTC
TRBV4-1	TRBD2	TRBJ2-3	few	CASSQELGGRGTDTQYF	TGCGCCAGCAGCCAAGAACTGGGCGGGAGGGGCACAGATACGCAGTATTTT
TRBV27	TRBD2	TRBJ2-7	few	CASSLWTSHYEQYF	TGTGCCAGCAGTTTATGGACTAGCCACTACGAGCAGTACTTC
TRBV30	TRBD1	TRBJ1-2	NA	CAWSQKQGGNYGYTF	TGTGCCTGGAGTCAGAAACAGGGGGGTAACTATGGCTACACCTTC
TRBV28	TRBD1	TRBJ2-7	NA	CASSRIGGASREQYF	TGTGCCAGCAGTAGAATAGGGGGCGCGTCGCGTGAGCAGTACTTC
TRBV18	TRBD1	TRBJ2-6	NA	CASSPQGTGLSGANVLTF	TGTGCCAGCTCACCCCAAGGGACAGGACTCTCTGGGGCCAACGTCCTGACTTTC
TRBV7-3	NA	TRBJ1-2	NA	CASSLRSGSGDYGYTF	TGTGCCAGCAGCTTAAGATCCGGGAGCGGGGACTATGGCTACACCTTC
TRBV5-1	TRBD2	TRBJ2-3	NA	CASTAGVATDTQYF	TGCGCCAGCACGGCGGGAGTGGCGACAGATACGCAGTATTTT
TRBV5-1	NA	TRBJ2-5	NA	CASSLDRAETQYF	TGCGCCAGCAGCTTGGACAGGGCAGAGACCCAGTACTTC